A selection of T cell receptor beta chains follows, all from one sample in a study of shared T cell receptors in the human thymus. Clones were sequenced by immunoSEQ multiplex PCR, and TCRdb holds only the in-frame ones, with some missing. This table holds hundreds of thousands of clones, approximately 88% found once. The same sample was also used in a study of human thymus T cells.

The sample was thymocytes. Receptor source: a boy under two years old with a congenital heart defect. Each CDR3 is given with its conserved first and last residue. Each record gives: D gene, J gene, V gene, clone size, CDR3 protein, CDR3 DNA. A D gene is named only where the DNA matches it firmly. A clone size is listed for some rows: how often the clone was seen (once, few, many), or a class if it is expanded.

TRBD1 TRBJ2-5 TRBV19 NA CASRETRKGTVQETQYF TGTGCCAGTAGAGAAACGAGGAAAGGGACAGTCCAAGAGACCCAGTACTTC
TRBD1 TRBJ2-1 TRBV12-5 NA CASGLAGQVFGEQFF TGTGCTAGTGGTTTGGCAGGACAGGTCTTCGGTGAGCAGTTCTTC
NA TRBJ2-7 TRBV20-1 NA CSARGEEQYF TGCAGTGCTAGAGGAGAGGAGCAGTACTTC
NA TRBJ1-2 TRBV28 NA CASSLFGGADNPSGNYGYTF TGTGCCAGCAGTTTATTTGGGGGGGCGGACAACCCATCGGGTAACTATGGCTACACCTTC
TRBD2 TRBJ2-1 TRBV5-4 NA CAATTGLADNEQFF TGTGCCGCAACGACAGGACTAGCGGACAATGAGCAGTTCTTC
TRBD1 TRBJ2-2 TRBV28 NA CASIPGGADGELFF TGTGCCAGCATACCAGGGGGCGCGGACGGGGAGCTGTTTTTT
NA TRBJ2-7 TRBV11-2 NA CASSLDRGTTEQYF TGTGCCAGCAGCTTAGATAGGGGGACTACCGAGCAGTACTTC
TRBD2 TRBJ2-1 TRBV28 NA CASSLYRGSGNEQFF TGTGCCAGCAGTTTATATCGCGGGAGTGGCAATGAGCAGTTCTTC
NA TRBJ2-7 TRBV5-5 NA CASSAARGIGNEQYF TGTGCCAGCAGCGCAGCCCGGGGGATCGGGAACGAGCAGTACTTC
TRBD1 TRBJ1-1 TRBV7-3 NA CASSSGTGGNTEAFF TGTGCCAGCAGCTCTGGGACAGGGGGGAACACTGAAGCTTTCTTT
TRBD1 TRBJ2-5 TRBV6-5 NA CASSYLGTGKTQYF TGTGCCAGCAGTTACTTAGGGACAGGAAAGACCCAGTACTTC
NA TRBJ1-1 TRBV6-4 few CASSYQGEAFF TGTGCCAGCAGTTATCAGGGGGAAGCTTTCTTT
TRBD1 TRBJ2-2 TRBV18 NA CASSPNGTGNTGELFF TGTGCCAGCTCACCAAACGGGACAGGAAACACCGGGGAGCTGTTTTTT
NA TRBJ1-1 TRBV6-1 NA CASTLQGGGTEAFF TGTGCCAGCACTCTACAGGGCGGGGGCACTGAAGCTTTCTTT
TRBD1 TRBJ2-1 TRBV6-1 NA CASSRRGGLYNEQFF TGTGCCAGCAGTCGACGAGGGGGCCTCTACAATGAGCAGTTCTTC
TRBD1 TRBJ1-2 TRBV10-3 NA CAISESDRAYGYTF TGTGCCATCAGTGAGTCAGACAGGGCCTATGGCTACACCTTC
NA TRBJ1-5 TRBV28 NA CASSSPGTSSNQPQHF TGTGCCAGCAGTTCCCCCGGGACAAGCTCTAATCAGCCCCAGCATTTT
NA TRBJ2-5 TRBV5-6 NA CASSQDRIVETQYF TGTGCCAGCAGCCAGGACAGAATAGTTGAGACCCAGTACTTC
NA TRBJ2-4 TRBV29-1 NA CSVVSFAKNIQYF TGCAGCGTTGTGAGTTTCGCCAAAAACATTCAGTACTTC
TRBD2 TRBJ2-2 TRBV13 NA CASSLTGGLAGLGTGELFF TGTGCCAGCAGCTTAACGGGGGGACTAGCGGGACTGGGCACCGGGGAGCTGTTTTTT
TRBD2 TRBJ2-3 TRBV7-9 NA CASSSRLAVTDTQYF TGTGCCAGCAGCTCGAGACTAGCGGTAACAGATACGCAGTATTTT
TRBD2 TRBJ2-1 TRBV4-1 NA CASSSNGLLAGHNEQFF TGCGCCAGCAGCTCAAACGGTCTACTAGCGGGTCACAATGAGCAGTTCTTC
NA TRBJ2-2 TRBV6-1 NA CASSGTTKTSTGELFF TGTGCCAGCAGTGGGACTACCAAGACGTCCACCGGGGAGCTGTTTTTT
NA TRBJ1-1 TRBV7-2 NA CASSLATALDAFF TGTGCCAGCAGCTTAGCCACAGCACTTGATGCTTTCTTT
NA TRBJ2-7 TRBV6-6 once CASSPQGRVLGEQYF TGTGCCAGCAGCCCACAGGGTAGGGTTCTTGGCGAGCAGTACTTC
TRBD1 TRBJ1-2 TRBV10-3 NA CAISGAQGALSYGYTF TGTGCCATCAGTGGAGCACAGGGGGCCCTATCCTATGGCTACACCTTC
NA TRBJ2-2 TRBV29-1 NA CSVSKDLAGELFF TGCAGCGTTTCCAAGGACTTGGCCGGGGAGCTGTTTTTT
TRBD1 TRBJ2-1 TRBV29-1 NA CSVVGGRNNEQFF TGCAGCGTTGTAGGGGGCAGAAACAATGAGCAGTTCTTC
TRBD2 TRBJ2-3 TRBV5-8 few CASSLSKWEGSTDTQYF TGTGCCAGCAGCTTGTCGAAGTGGGAGGGAAGCACAGATACGCAGTATTTT
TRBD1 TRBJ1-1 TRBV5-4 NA CASSDFRDREAFF TGTGCCAGCAGCGACTTCCGGGACAGGGAAGCTTTCTTT
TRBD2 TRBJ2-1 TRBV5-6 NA CASSLAVSGRHNEQFF TGTGCCAGCAGCTTGGCCGTAAGCGGGAGGCACAATGAGCAGTTCTTC
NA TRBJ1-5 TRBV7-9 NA CASSSGSNQPQHF TGTGCCAGCAGCTCCGGTAGCAATCAGCCCCAGCATTTT
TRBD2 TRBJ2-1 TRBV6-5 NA CASRQGLAGVYEQFF TGTGCCAGCAGGCAGGGACTAGCGGGAGTATATGAGCAGTTCTTC
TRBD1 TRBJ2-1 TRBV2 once CASQVPGQGCNEQFF TGTGCCAGTCAAGTACCGGGACAGGGCTGCAATGAGCAGTTCTTC
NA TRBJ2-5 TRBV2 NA CASPPGDLQETQYF TGTGCCAGCCCTCCGGGGGACCTCCAAGAGACCCAGTACTTC
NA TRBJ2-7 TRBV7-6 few CASSLEQGFREQYF TGTGCCAGCAGCTTAGAGCAGGGGTTCCGGGAGCAGTACTTC
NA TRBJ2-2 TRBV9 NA CASSVSPGGTGELFF TGTGCCAGCAGCGTAAGCCCAGGGGGGACCGGGGAGCTGTTTTTT
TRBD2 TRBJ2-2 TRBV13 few CASSLGTSGVNTGELFF TGTGCCAGCAGCTTAGGCACTAGCGGGGTGAACACCGGGGAGCTGTTTTTT
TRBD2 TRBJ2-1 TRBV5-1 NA CASSLGRNVVAGGSSSYNEQFF TGCGCCAGCAGCTTGGGCCGGAACGTGGTAGCGGGGGGGTCTAGCTCCTACAATGAGCAGTTCTTC
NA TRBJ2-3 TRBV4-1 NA CASSLKRGWRDLGNTQYF TGCGCCAGCAGCCTTAAACGGGGATGGCGGGACCTCGGGAATACGCAGTATTTT
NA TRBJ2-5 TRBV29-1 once CSAVGDLSETQYF TGCAGCGCCGTCGGAGACTTGTCAGAGACCCAGTACTTC